Listed below are T cell receptor beta chains from one sample, sequenced in a study of T cell changes during pregnancy in multiple sclerosis. The table came from immunoSEQ multiplex PCR; TCRdb's copy has only in-frame clones and leaves some out. The sample lists fewer than 70,000 clones; more than 90% were seen once. The sample here was peripheral blood, taken in the second trimester of pregnancy. The receptor source for this set is a female donor with multiple sclerosis, enrolled in a pregnancy study. The CDR3 runs from the conserved cysteine through the conserved F or W. The D gene is left open where the match is weak. Clone size is stated in some rows and not others, as once, few, many or a class when expanded.

D gene: NA
J gene: TRBJ1-1
V gene: TRBV5-1
clone size: NA
CDR3 DNA: TGCGCCAGCAGCTTGGACCAGGGGTGGACTGAAGCTTTCTTT
CDR3 protein: CASSLDQGWTEAFF

D gene: TRBD1
J gene: TRBJ1-5
V gene: TRBV5-6
clone size: NA
CDR3 DNA: TGTGCCAGCAGCTTAAGACAGGGCCTGTATAGCAATCAGCCCCAGCATTTT
CDR3 protein: CASSLRQGLYSNQPQHF

D gene: TRBD1
J gene: TRBJ1-2
V gene: TRBV5-1
clone size: few
CDR3 DNA: TGCGCCAGCAGCGAAACGACAGGGACCCATGGCTACACCTTC
CDR3 protein: CASSETTGTHGYTF

D gene: TRBD2
J gene: TRBJ2-1
V gene: TRBV9
clone size: once
CDR3 DNA: TGTGCCAGCAGCGGAAGACTAGCGGGATTTGGGGATGAGCAGTTCTTC
CDR3 protein: CASSGRLAGFGDEQFF

D gene: TRBD1
J gene: TRBJ1-1
V gene: TRBV2
clone size: once
CDR3 DNA: TGTGCCAGCAGGGCGGACAGGGGGCTTCCTGACACTGAAGCTTTCTTT
CDR3 protein: CASRADRGLPDTEAFF

D gene: TRBD2
J gene: TRBJ2-7
V gene: TRBV5-1
clone size: NA
CDR3 DNA: TGCGCCAGCAGTTCTACCGGGACTAGCGGGGTCTTTAGCTCCTACGAGCAGTACTTC
CDR3 protein: CASSSTGTSGVFSSYEQYF

D gene: NA
J gene: TRBJ1-2
V gene: TRBV5-3
clone size: NA
CDR3 DNA: TGTGCCAGAAGCTTGGCAGGGTCTAACTATGGCTACACCTTC
CDR3 protein: CARSLAGSNYGYTF

D gene: TRBD1
J gene: TRBJ2-5
V gene: TRBV28
clone size: NA
CDR3 DNA: TGTGCCAGCAGTTTAAGCGGAATGGGACAGGGGCTCGGGACCCAGTACTTC
CDR3 protein: CASSLSGMGQGLGTQYF

D gene: NA
J gene: TRBJ2-2
V gene: TRBV14
clone size: NA
CDR3 DNA: TGTGCCAGCAGCCGAAGAACCAGTACCTACACCGGGGAGCTGTTTTTT
CDR3 protein: CASSRRTSTYTGELFF

D gene: NA
J gene: TRBJ2-6
V gene: TRBV28
clone size: NA
CDR3 DNA: TGTGCCAGCAGTTTATTATCCGGGATGTCAGGGGCCAACGTCCTGACTTTC
CDR3 protein: CASSLLSGMSGANVLTF

D gene: NA
J gene: TRBJ1-1
V gene: TRBV14
clone size: NA
CDR3 DNA: TGTGCCAGCAGCCCCTTCCGAGGAGCTGAAGCTTTCTTT
CDR3 protein: CASSPFRGAEAFF

D gene: NA
J gene: TRBJ2-7
V gene: TRBV2
clone size: NA
CDR3 DNA: TGTGCCAGCAGTGCTAGCTCCTACGAGCAGTACTTC
CDR3 protein: CASSASSYEQYF

D gene: TRBD1
J gene: TRBJ2-7
V gene: TRBV2
clone size: NA
CDR3 DNA: TGTGCCAGCAGTGAAGGGGGACAGCCCTACGAGCAGTACTTC
CDR3 protein: CASSEGGQPYEQYF

D gene: NA
J gene: TRBJ2-2
V gene: TRBV5-5
clone size: NA
CDR3 DNA: TGTGCCAGCAGCTTGGAGCTGAGGAACACCGGGGAGCTGTTTTTT
CDR3 protein: CASSLELRNTGELFF

D gene: NA
J gene: TRBJ1-1
V gene: TRBV28
clone size: NA
CDR3 DNA: TGTGCCAGCAGTTTAACAGGTTTGAACACTGAAGCTTTCTTT
CDR3 protein: CASSLTGLNTEAFF

D gene: TRBD2
J gene: TRBJ2-1
V gene: TRBV7-9
clone size: NA
CDR3 DNA: TGTGCCAGCAGCCCGCCTGGGCTAGCGGGAGACGCTGAGCAGTTCTTC
CDR3 protein: CASSPPGLAGDAEQFF

D gene: NA
J gene: TRBJ1-3
V gene: TRBV18
clone size: NA
CDR3 DNA: TGTGCCAGCTCACCCGACATAAGATTATTCTCTGGAAACACCATATATTTT
CDR3 protein: CASSPDIRLFSGNTIYF

D gene: NA
J gene: TRBJ2-3
V gene: TRBV28
clone size: NA
CDR3 DNA: TGTGCCAGCAGTTTAGGGGACACAACCACAGATACGCAGTATTTT
CDR3 protein: CASSLGDTTTDTQYF

D gene: NA
J gene: TRBJ1-2
V gene: TRBV2
clone size: NA
CDR3 DNA: TGTGCCAGCGCCCGGGAGACAGCAGCAAACTATGGCTACACCTTC
CDR3 protein: CASARETAANYGYTF

D gene: NA
J gene: TRBJ1-2
V gene: TRBV6-5
clone size: NA
CDR3 DNA: TGTGCCAGCAGTCCCGGGGAGAGCTATGGCTACACCTTC
CDR3 protein: CASSPGESYGYTF

D gene: TRBD2
J gene: TRBJ2-1
V gene: TRBV27
clone size: few
CDR3 DNA: TGTGCCAGCAAGAGACTAGCGGAGTACAATGAGCAGTTCTTC
CDR3 protein: CASKRLAEYNEQFF

D gene: NA
J gene: TRBJ2-2
V gene: TRBV19
clone size: NA
CDR3 DNA: TGTGCCAGTAGTATAGGGGCAGGGCGTAACACCGGGGAGCTGTTTTTT
CDR3 protein: CASSIGAGRNTGELFF

D gene: TRBD2
J gene: TRBJ2-2
V gene: TRBV10-3
clone size: NA
CDR3 DNA: TGTGCCTCGCTGGGGGGGGCGAACACCGGGGAGCTGTTTTTT
CDR3 protein: CASLGGANTGELFF

D gene: TRBD1
J gene: TRBJ1-5
V gene: TRBV19
clone size: NA
CDR3 DNA: TGTGCCAGTAGGGGCCAGGGGGCCCAGCCCCAGCATTTT
CDR3 protein: CASRGQGAQPQHF

D gene: TRBD2
J gene: TRBJ2-3
V gene: TRBV5-4
clone size: NA
CDR3 DNA: TGTGCCAGCAGCTTCACTCGGGACTACCTCGGTACAGATACGCAGTATTTT
CDR3 protein: CASSFTRDYLGTDTQYF

D gene: TRBD2
J gene: TRBJ2-7
V gene: TRBV2
clone size: NA
CDR3 DNA: TGTGCCAGCACGCTGAGGGAACTAGCGGTTACCTACGAGCAGTACTTC
CDR3 protein: CASTLRELAVTYEQYF

D gene: NA
J gene: TRBJ1-1
V gene: TRBV10-3
clone size: NA
CDR3 DNA: TGTGCCATCAGTGAGGTCATGAACACTGAAGCTTTCTTT
CDR3 protein: CAISEVMNTEAFF

D gene: TRBD1
J gene: TRBJ2-3
V gene: TRBV27
clone size: NA
CDR3 DNA: TGTGCCAGCAGGCTGGGACAGGAGGGGTCAGATACGCAGTATTTT
CDR3 protein: CASRLGQEGSDTQYF

D gene: NA
J gene: TRBJ2-2
V gene: TRBV5-4
clone size: NA
CDR3 DNA: TGTGCCAGCAGCCCTAAAGGTACTAGGTCGGCCGGGGAGCTGTTTTTT
CDR3 protein: CASSPKGTRSAGELFF

D gene: NA
J gene: TRBJ1-3
V gene: TRBV18
clone size: few
CDR3 DNA: TGTGCCAGCTCACCAGAGAAGTTGTCGGGAAACACCATATATTTT
CDR3 protein: CASSPEKLSGNTIYF

D gene: NA
J gene: TRBJ2-3
V gene: TRBV18
clone size: NA
CDR3 DNA: TGTGCCAGCTCATCTCTAGTAGAAGATACGCAGTATTTT
CDR3 protein: CASSSLVEDTQYF

D gene: NA
J gene: TRBJ2-7
V gene: TRBV18
clone size: few
CDR3 DNA: TGTGCCACCCGGTTGAACGTTCCCTACGAGCAGTACTTC
CDR3 protein: CATRLNVPYEQYF

D gene: TRBD2
J gene: TRBJ2-4
V gene: TRBV4-1
clone size: NA
CDR3 DNA: TGCGCCAGCAGCCAAGATCACCCGACTAGCGGGGGGAAGATAAACATTCAGTACTTC
CDR3 protein: CASSQDHPTSGGKINIQYF

D gene: NA
J gene: TRBJ2-7
V gene: TRBV2
clone size: NA
CDR3 DNA: TGTGCCAGCAGTGCTCTTCTCTCGACAGGCCACGAGCAGTACTTC
CDR3 protein: CASSALLSTGHEQYF

D gene: TRBD1
J gene: TRBJ2-7
V gene: TRBV7-3
clone size: NA
CDR3 DNA: TGTGCCAGCAGCTTAAGCTCGGGACAGTACGAGCAGTACTTC
CDR3 protein: CASSLSSGQYEQYF

D gene: NA
J gene: TRBJ1-2
V gene: TRBV4-3
clone size: NA
CDR3 DNA: TGCGCCAGCAGCCAAGAATTTACAGGGCGGGGCTACACCTTC
CDR3 protein: CASSQEFTGRGYTF

D gene: NA
J gene: TRBJ1-2
V gene: TRBV5-1
clone size: NA
CDR3 DNA: TGCGCCAGCAGCTTGGATATCGGGGAAAACTATGGCTACACCTTC
CDR3 protein: CASSLDIGENYGYTF

D gene: TRBD2
J gene: TRBJ2-7
V gene: TRBV4-2
clone size: NA
CDR3 DNA: TGTGCCAGCAGCCAAAGGGGGACTAGCGGAACCTACGAGCAGTACTTC
CDR3 protein: CASSQRGTSGTYEQYF

D gene: NA
J gene: TRBJ1-1
V gene: TRBV5-4
clone size: NA
CDR3 DNA: TGTGCCAGCACCCCGCCCCGACAGGCAGCCACTGAAGCTTTCTTT
CDR3 protein: CASTPPRQAATEAFF

D gene: TRBD2
J gene: TRBJ2-4
V gene: TRBV19
clone size: NA
CDR3 DNA: TGTGCCAGTAGTCCGATCGATATAGCGGGAGGATGGGGAGCCAAAAACATTCAGTACTTC
CDR3 protein: CASSPIDIAGGWGAKNIQYF

D gene: TRBD2
J gene: TRBJ2-7
V gene: TRBV6-6
clone size: NA
CDR3 DNA: TGTGCCAGCAGTTTGGGACTAGCGGGAGTAAACGAGCAGTACTTC
CDR3 protein: CASSLGLAGVNEQYF

D gene: NA
J gene: TRBJ2-2
V gene: TRBV14
clone size: NA
CDR3 DNA: TGTGCCAGCAGCCTCTCCCCCCCAGTTTACACCGGGGAGCTGTTTTTT
CDR3 protein: CASSLSPPVYTGELFF

D gene: TRBD2
J gene: TRBJ2-7
V gene: TRBV4-1
clone size: NA
CDR3 DNA: TGCGCCAGCAGCCAAGGAATGGGAGGGGTCCCCTACGAGCAGTACTTC
CDR3 protein: CASSQGMGGVPYEQYF

D gene: TRBD2
J gene: TRBJ2-3
V gene: TRBV19
clone size: NA
CDR3 DNA: TGTGCCAGTTCTACCCCCCTGCGGGAGAAGGGCACAGATACGCAGTATTTT
CDR3 protein: CASSTPLREKGTDTQYF

D gene: TRBD2
J gene: TRBJ2-1
V gene: TRBV19
clone size: NA
CDR3 DNA: TGTGCCAGTAGTCCTGGGTGGCGGGAGGGCCCCGAAGGGTACAATGAGCAGTTCTTC
CDR3 protein: CASSPGWREGPEGYNEQFF

D gene: NA
J gene: TRBJ1-2
V gene: TRBV5-1
clone size: NA
CDR3 DNA: TGCGCCAGCAGCTTGGTGCGGCAAGATCGCTACACCTTC
CDR3 protein: CASSLVRQDRYTF

D gene: NA
J gene: TRBJ1-5
V gene: TRBV16
clone size: NA
CDR3 DNA: TGTGCCAGCAGCCAATCTGGACAGAGCAATCAGCCCCAGCATTTT
CDR3 protein: CASSQSGQSNQPQHF

D gene: NA
J gene: TRBJ1-2
V gene: TRBV4-2
clone size: once
CDR3 DNA: TGTGCCAGCAGCCAATTCACGGGGAACGACTATGGCTACACCTTC
CDR3 protein: CASSQFTGNDYGYTF

D gene: NA
J gene: TRBJ2-7
V gene: TRBV21-1
clone size: NA
CDR3 DNA: TGTGCCAGCAGCAAAAACGGACAGGGATATTTGTCTCGCTACGAGCAGTACTTC
CDR3 protein: CASSKNGQGYLSRYEQYF

D gene: NA
J gene: TRBJ2-7
V gene: TRBV7-2
clone size: NA
CDR3 DNA: TGTGCCAGCAGCTTCCAAAACAACCCCTGGCCCTACGAGCAGTACTTC
CDR3 protein: CASSFQNNPWPYEQYF

D gene: TRBD1
J gene: TRBJ2-2
V gene: TRBV4-1
clone size: once
CDR3 DNA: TGCGCCAGCACCGCAAATCCCCAGGGGGTGACCGGGGAGCTGTTTTTT
CDR3 protein: CASTANPQGVTGELFF

D gene: NA
J gene: TRBJ2-5
V gene: TRBV7-9
clone size: NA
CDR3 DNA: TGTGCCAGCAGCTCCGGACGGGAAGAAGAGACCCAGTACTTC
CDR3 protein: CASSSGREEETQYF

D gene: TRBD2
J gene: TRBJ2-1
V gene: TRBV10-2
clone size: NA
CDR3 DNA: TGCGCCAGCAGTGAGTCCCTAGCGGGAGTAAAGAAGTTCTTC
CDR3 protein: CASSESLAGVKKFF

D gene: TRBD1
J gene: TRBJ2-4
V gene: TRBV2
clone size: once
CDR3 DNA: TGTGCCAGCACCTGGACAGGGAAAAACATTCAGTACTTC
CDR3 protein: CASTWTGKNIQYF

D gene: NA
J gene: TRBJ1-5
V gene: TRBV19
clone size: NA
CDR3 DNA: TGTGCCAGTAGTGTAATTGGGCAGGGTTATCAGCCCCAGCATTTT
CDR3 protein: CASSVIGQGYQPQHF

D gene: TRBD1
J gene: TRBJ2-7
V gene: TRBV6-5
clone size: NA
CDR3 DNA: TGTGCCAGCAGTTACCGGGGACAGGGAATATACGAGCAGTACTTC
CDR3 protein: CASSYRGQGIYEQYF

D gene: NA
J gene: TRBJ2-7
V gene: TRBV13
clone size: NA
CDR3 DNA: TGTGCCAGCAGCTTACACCGGGACACCCTCTCCTACGAGCAGTACTTC
CDR3 protein: CASSLHRDTLSYEQYF

D gene: NA
J gene: TRBJ2-1
V gene: TRBV5-5
clone size: NA
CDR3 DNA: TGTGCCAGCAGCTTCGAGGGACTGGGGTACAATGAGCAGTTCTTC
CDR3 protein: CASSFEGLGYNEQFF

D gene: TRBD2
J gene: TRBJ2-7
V gene: TRBV5-5
clone size: NA
CDR3 DNA: TGTGCCAGCAGCTTAGGGCTAGCGGTAAGCTCCTACGAGCAGTACTTC
CDR3 protein: CASSLGLAVSSYEQYF